This T cell receptor beta chain was identified in a study of T-cell memory formation after mild COVID-19. Across the study: Among the donors, TCR clusters were largely specific to each donor. Findings and caveats of the study: Contracting clones localized mainly to CM and EM when CD4+ and mainly to EMRA when CD8+. Clones contracting day 15 to 85 were balanced CD4/CD8; later expanders leaned CD4+.

Details on this clonotype: The antigen remains undetermined.

V lost 3 bases to trimming and J lost 4 bases, with 3 bases between them. Looked up from germline, CDR1 is KGHDR and CDR2 is SFDVKD. The CDR3 loop spans 12 amino acids. TCRdb used MiXCR to reprocess the 5' RACE reads, holding one entry per CDR3 protein. The repertoire consists of approximately 250,000 distinct CDR3 sequences, with 15% occurring once and the leading ten covering over 2%. This TCR was recovered from an adult woman who had mild COVID-19 (a few samples of this study predate the infection). Cell type and time point are not known. This chain links TRBV24-1 with TRBJ1-5; unclear D gene. Sequenced sample: PBMCs or a T cell subset sorted from them (not recorded which). CDR3 residues: CATSDANQPQHF. The CDR3, as DNA: TGTGCCACCAGTGATGCTAATCAGCCCCAGCATTTT.